These T cell receptor beta chains were read from a single sample in a study of cytomegalovirus exposure and HLA in healthy donors. Method: immunoSEQ multiplex PCR; TCRdb's copy keeps in-frame clones and lacks some. The data contain around 240,000 clones, around 89% of them seen just once; the ten biggest clones take up 0.35% to 0.4%. Sample: PBMCs. The receptor set was obtained from a woman aged 18-29 years in good health and CMV-seronegative. Each CDR3 is given with its conserved first and last residue. Fields, in order: V gene, D gene, J gene, CDR3 length, CDR3 protein, CDR3 DNA. The D gene is left open where the match is weak.

TRBV28	TRBD1	TRBJ1-4	14	CASSAGGFEEKLFF	TGTGCCAGCAGTGCAGGGGGTTTTGAGGAAAAACTGTTTTTT
TRBV5-1	TRBD1	TRBJ1-2	14	CASSLGDRDGGYTF	TGCGCCAGCAGCCTGGGCGACAGGGACGGGGGCTACACCTTC
TRBV9	TRBD1	TRBJ1-2	16	CASSAPTLRQGLSYTF	TGTGCCAGCAGCGCCCCTACATTAAGACAGGGGTTAAGCTACACCTTC
TRBV5-1	TRBD1	TRBJ2-1	15	CASSFMGQGRNEQFF	TGCGCCAGCAGCTTTATGGGACAGGGGCGGAATGAGCAGTTCTTC
TRBV9	TRBD1	TRBJ2-7	14	CASSPQGVLDEQYF	TGTGCCAGCAGCCCACAGGGGGTTCTCGACGAGCAGTACTTC
TRBV29-1	TRBD1	TRBJ1-1	13	CSARTGGNTEAFF	TGCAGCGCTAGGACAGGGGGGAACACTGAAGCTTTCTTT
TRBV6-5	TRBD1	TRBJ2-5	14	CASSPTGGEETQYF	TGTGCCAGCAGTCCCACAGGGGGCGAGGAGACCCAGTACTTC
TRBV6-5	TRBD1	TRBJ2-3	14	CASSRTGVEDTQYF	TGTGCCAGCAGCCGGACAGGGGTGGAAGATACGCAGTATTTT
TRBV11-2	TRBD1	TRBJ1-4	17	CASSLRGQGTGNEKLFF	TGTGCCAGCAGCTTAAGGGGACAGGGGACCGGTAATGAAAAACTGTTTTTT
TRBV7-9	TRBD1	TRBJ1-1	12	CASRRDSTEAFF	TGTGCCAGCAGGCGGGACAGCACTGAAGCTTTCTTT
TRBV2	TRBD1	TRBJ1-5	15	CASRQGARNNQPQHF	TGTGCCAGCAGGCAGGGGGCCAGGAACAATCAGCCCCAGCATTTT